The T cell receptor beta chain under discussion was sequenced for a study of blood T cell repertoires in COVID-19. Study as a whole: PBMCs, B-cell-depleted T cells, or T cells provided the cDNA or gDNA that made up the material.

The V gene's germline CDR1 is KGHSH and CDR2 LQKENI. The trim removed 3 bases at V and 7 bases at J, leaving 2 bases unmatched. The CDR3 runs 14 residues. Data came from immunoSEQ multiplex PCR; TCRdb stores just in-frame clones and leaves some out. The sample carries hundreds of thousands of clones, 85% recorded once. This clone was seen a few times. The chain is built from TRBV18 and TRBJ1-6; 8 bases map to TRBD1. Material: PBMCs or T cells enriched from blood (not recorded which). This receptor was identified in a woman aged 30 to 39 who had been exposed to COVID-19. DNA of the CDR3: TGTGCCAGCTCACCGGGACAGGACAATTCACCCCTCCACTTT. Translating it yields CASSPGQDNSPLHF.